This record looks at one T cell receptor beta chain sequence and its context. Profiled with immunoSEQ multiplex PCR; TCRdb holds only in-frame clones, not every one. The data show about 200,000 clones, roughly 84% seen once. The data stem from a study of blood T cell repertoires in COVID-19. CDR3 length: 13 amino acids. V was pared by 2 bases and J by 8 bases, with 7 bases between. Germline CDR1 reads SGHTA; CDR2 reads FQGTGA. This chain links TRBV7-3 with TRBJ1-6; D uncertain. This TCR derives from a man aged 50-59 years with active or convalescent COVID-19. Sequencing input: peripheral blood. The CDR3 region is CASSLVQHSPLHF. In nucleotides, the CDR3 is TGTGCCAGCAGCTTAGTACAGCATTCACCCCTCCACTTT.